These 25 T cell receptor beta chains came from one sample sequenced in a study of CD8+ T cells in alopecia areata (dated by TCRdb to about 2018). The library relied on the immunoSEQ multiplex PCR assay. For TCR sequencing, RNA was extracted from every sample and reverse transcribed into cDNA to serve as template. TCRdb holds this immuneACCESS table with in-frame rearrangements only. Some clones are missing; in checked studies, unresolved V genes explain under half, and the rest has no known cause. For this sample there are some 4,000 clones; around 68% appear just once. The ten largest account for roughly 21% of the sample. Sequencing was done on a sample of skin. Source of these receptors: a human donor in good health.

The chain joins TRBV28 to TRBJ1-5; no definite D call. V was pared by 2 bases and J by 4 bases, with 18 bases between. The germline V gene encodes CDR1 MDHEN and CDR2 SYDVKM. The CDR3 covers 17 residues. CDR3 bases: TGTGCCAGCAGTTTAGGAGGTTTTGGGGTCTTTAATCAGCCCCAGCATTTT. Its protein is CASSLGGFGVFNQPQHF.

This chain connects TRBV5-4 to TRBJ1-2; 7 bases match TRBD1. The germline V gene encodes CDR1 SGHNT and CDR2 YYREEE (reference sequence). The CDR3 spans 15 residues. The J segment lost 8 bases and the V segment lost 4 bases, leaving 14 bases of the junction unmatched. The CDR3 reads CASSQGTALNRGYTF. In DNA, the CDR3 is TGTGCCAGCAGCCAGGGGACAGCTCTTAACCGGGGCTACACCTTC. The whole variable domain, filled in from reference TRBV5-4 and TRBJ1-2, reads ETGVTQSPTHLIKTRGQQVTLRCSSQSGHNTVSWYQQALGQGPQFIFQYYREEENGRGNFPPRFSGLQFPNYSSELNVNALELDDSALYLCASSQGTALNRGYTFGSGTRLTVV.

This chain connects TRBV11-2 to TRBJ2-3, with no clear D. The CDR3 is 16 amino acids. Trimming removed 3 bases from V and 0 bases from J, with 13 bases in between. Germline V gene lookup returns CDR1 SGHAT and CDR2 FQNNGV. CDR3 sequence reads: CASSFGRGTSTDTQYF. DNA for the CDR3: TGTGCCAGCAGCTTTGGTCGAGGAACTAGCACAGATACGCAGTATTTT. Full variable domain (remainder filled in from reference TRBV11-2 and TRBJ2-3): EAGVAQSPRYKIIEKRQSVAFWCNPISGHATLYWYQQILGQGPKLLIQFQNNGVVDDSQLPKDRFSAERLKGVDSTLKIQPAKLEDSAVYLCASSFGRGTSTDTQYFGPGTRLTVL.

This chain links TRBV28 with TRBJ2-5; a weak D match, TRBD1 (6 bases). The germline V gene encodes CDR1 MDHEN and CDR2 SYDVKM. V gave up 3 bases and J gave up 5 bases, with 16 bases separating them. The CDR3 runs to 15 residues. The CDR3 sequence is CASSLERQGRETQYF. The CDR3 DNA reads TGTGCCAGCAGTTTGGAGCGGCAGGGGCGTGAGACCCAGTACTTC.

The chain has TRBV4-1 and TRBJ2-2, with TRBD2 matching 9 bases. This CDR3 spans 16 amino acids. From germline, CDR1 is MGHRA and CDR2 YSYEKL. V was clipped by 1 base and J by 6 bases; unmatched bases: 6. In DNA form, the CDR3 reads TGCGCCAGCAGCCAAGGAGTAGCGGGAGTCGCCGGGGAGCTGTTTTTT. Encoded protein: CASSQGVAGVAGELFF.

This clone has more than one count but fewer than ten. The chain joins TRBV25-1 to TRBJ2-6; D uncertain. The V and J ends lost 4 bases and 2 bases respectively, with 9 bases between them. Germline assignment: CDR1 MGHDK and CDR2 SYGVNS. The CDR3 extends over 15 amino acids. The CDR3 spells CASSAKGTGANVLTF. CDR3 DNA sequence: TGTGCCAGCAGTGCAAAAGGGACTGGGGCCAACGTCCTGACTTTC. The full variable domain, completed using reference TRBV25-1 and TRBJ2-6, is EADIYQTPRYLVIGTGKKITLECSQTMGHDKMYWYQQDPGMELHLIHYSYGVNSTEKGDLSSESTVSRIRTEHFPLTLESARPSHTSQYLCASSAKGTGANVLTFGAGSRLTVL.

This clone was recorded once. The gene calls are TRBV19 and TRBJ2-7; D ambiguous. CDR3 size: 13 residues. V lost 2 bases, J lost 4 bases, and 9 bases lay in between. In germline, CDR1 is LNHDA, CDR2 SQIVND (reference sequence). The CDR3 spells CASSIRHFYEQYF. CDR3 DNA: TGTGCCAGTAGTATACGGCACTTTTACGAGCAGTACTTC.

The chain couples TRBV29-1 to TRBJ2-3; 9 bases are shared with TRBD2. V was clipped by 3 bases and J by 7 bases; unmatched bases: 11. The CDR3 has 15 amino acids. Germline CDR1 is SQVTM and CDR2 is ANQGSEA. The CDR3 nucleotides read TGCAGCGTTGAGGGCCCACGGGCGGGGGGGAATACGCAGTATTTT. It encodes CSVEGPRAGGNTQYF.

In nucleotides, the CDR3 is TGTGCCAGCAGGGGAGGCTCCCGCTACGAGCAGTACTTC. Translating it yields CASRGGSRYEQYF. V and J are TRBV27 and TRBJ2-7; perhaps TRBD2 as D (6 bases). CDR3 length: 13 residues. Trimming left V 6 bases short and J 3 bases short, with 12 bases between. The V gene's germline CDR1 is MNHEY and CDR2 SMNVEV (reference sequence).

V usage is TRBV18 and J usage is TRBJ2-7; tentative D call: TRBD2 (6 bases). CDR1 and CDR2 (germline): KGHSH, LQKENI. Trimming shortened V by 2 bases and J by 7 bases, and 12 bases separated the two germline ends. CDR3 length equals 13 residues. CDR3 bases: TGTGCCAGCTCACCAACAGAAGCGGGTGAGCAGTACTTC. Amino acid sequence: CASSPTEAGEQYF.

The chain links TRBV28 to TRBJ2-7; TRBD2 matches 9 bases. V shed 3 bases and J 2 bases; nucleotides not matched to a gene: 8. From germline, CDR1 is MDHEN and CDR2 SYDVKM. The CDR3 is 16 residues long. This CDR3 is CASSFFGLATTYEQYF. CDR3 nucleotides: TGTGCCAGCAGTTTCTTCGGACTAGCGACGACCTACGAGCAGTACTTC.

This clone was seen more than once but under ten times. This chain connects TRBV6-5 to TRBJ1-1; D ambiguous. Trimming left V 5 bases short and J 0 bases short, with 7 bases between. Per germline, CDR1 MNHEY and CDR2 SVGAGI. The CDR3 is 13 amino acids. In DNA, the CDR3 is TGTGCCAGCAGTCGGTACTTGAACACTGAAGCTTTCTTT. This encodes CASSRYLNTEAFF.

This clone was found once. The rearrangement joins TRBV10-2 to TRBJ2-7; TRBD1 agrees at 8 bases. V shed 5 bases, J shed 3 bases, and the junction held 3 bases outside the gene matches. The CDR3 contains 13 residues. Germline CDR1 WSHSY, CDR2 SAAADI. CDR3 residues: CASSPGGNYEQYF. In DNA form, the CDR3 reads TGCGCCAGCAGTCCAGGGGGCAACTACGAGCAGTACTTC.

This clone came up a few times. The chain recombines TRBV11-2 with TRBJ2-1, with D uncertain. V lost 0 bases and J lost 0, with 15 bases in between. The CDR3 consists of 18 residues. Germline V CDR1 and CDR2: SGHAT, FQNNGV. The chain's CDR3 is CASSLDDFSVSSYNEQFF. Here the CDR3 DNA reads TGTGCCAGCAGCTTAGATGACTTCAGCGTCAGCTCCTACAATGAGCAGTTCTTC.

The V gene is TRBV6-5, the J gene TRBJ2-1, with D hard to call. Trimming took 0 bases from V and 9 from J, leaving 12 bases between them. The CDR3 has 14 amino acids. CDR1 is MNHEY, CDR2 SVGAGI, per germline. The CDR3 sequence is CASSYSREITEQFF. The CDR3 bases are TGTGCCAGCAGTTACTCGAGAGAGATTACTGAGCAGTTCTTC.

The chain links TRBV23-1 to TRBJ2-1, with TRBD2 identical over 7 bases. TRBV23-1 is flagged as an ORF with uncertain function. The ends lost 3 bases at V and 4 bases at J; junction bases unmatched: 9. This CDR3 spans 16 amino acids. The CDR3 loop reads CASSQLLGGKYNEQFF. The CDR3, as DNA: TGCGCCAGCAGTCAGCTACTGGGGGGGAAGTACAATGAGCAGTTCTTC.

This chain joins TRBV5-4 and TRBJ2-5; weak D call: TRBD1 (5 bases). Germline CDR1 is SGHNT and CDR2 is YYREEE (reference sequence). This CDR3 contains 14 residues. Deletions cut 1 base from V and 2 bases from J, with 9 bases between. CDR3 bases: TGTGCCAGCAGCTTGCTTCAGGGACAAGAGACCCAGTACTTC. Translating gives CASSLLQGQETQYF.

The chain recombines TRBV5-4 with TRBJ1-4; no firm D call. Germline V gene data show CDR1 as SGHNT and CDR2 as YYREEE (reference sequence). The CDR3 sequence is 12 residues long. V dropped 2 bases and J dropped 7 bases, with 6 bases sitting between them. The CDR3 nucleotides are TGTGCCAGCAGCTTCCCGGGTGAAAAACTGTTTTTT. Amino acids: CASSFPGEKLFF. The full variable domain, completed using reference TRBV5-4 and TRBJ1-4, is ETGVTQSPTHLIKTRGQQVTLRCSSQSGHNTVSWYQQALGQGPQFIFQYYREEENGRGNFPPRFSGLQFPNYSSELNVNALELDDSALYLCASSFPGEKLFFGSGTQLSVL.

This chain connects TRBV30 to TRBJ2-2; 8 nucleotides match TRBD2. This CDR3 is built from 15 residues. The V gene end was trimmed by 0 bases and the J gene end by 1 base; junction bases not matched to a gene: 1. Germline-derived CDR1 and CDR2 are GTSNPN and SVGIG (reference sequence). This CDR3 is CAWSVLAENTGELFF. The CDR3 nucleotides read TGTGCCTGGAGTGTACTAGCGGAGAACACCGGGGAGCTGTTTTTT.

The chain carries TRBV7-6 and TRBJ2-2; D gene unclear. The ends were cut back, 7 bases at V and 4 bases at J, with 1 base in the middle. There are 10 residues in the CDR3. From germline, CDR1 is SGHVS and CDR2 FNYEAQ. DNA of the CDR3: TGTGCCAGCACCACCGGGGAGCTGTTTTTT. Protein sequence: CASTTGELFF.

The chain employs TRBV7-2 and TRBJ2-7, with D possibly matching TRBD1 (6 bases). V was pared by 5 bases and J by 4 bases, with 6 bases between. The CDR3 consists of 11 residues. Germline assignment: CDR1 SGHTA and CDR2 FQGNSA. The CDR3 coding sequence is TGTGCCAGCAGCGACAGGTACGAGCAGTACTTC. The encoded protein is CASSDRYEQYF.

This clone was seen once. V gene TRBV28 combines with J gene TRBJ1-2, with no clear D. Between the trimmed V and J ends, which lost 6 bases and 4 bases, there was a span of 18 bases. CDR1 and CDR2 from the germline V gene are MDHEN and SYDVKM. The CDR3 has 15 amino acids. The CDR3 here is CASRDPKGGSYGYTF. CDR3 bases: TGTGCCAGCAGAGACCCCAAGGGAGGGTCCTATGGCTACACCTTC.

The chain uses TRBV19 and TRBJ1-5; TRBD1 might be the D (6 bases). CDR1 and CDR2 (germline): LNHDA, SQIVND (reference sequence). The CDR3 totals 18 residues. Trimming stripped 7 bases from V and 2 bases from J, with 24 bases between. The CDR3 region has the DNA TGTGCCAGTAAAACAGGGAGAATAGTTGAACGCGGCAATCAGCCCCAGCATTTT. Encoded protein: CASKTGRIVERGNQPQHF.

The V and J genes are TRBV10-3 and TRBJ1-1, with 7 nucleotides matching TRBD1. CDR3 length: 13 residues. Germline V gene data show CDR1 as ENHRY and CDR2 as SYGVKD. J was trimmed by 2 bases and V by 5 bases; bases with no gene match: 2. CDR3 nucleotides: TGTGCCATCAGTAACAGGGGAAACACTGAAGCTTTCTTT. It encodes CAISNRGNTEAFF.

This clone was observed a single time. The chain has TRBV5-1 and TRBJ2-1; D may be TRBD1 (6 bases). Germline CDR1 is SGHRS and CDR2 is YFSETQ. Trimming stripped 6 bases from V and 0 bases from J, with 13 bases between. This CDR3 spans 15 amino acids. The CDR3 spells CASNVDSSSYNEQFF. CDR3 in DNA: TGCGCCAGCAACGTGGACAGTAGCTCCTACAATGAGCAGTTCTTC.